Following are 14 T cell receptor beta chains from one sample sequenced in a study of chemoradiotherapy in HPV16-positive cancers. Generated by immunoSEQ multiplex PCR, the TCRdb table keeps only in-frame clones and is missing some. The sample lists roughly 3,600 clones; about four fifths were seen once. Sampling was performed from a patient who underwent chemoradiotherapy. These receptors were obtained from a human donor with HPV-associated anogenital cancer.

This clone occurred once. This chain links TRBV9 with TRBJ1-1; 9 nucleotides line up with TRBD1. Germline loops: CDR1 SGDLS, CDR2 YYNGEE. The V gene end was trimmed by 3 bases and the J gene end by 4 bases; junction bases not matched to a gene: 4. The CDR3 length is 14 residues. CDR3 bases: TGTGCCAGCAGCGCTTCGACAGGGGGCACTGAAGCTTTCTTT. This translates into CASSASTGGTEAFF. The variable domain in full, with the rest retrieved from reference TRBV9 and TRBJ1-1, is DSGVTQTPKHLITATGQRVTLRCSPRSGDLSVYWYQQSLDQGLQFLIQYYNGEERAKGNILERFSAQQFPDLHSELNLSSLELGDSALYFCASSASTGGTEAFFGQGTRLTVV.

J is TRBJ1-1 and V is TRBV5-1, with 8 nucleotides matching TRBD1. Germline V gene lookup returns CDR1 SGHRS and CDR2 YFSETQ. With V trimmed by 4 bases and J by 1 base, 6 bases remained unmatched. The CDR3 length is 15 residues. DNA of the CDR3: TGCGCCAGCAGCACGGACGGACAGGGGAACACTGAAGCTTTCTTT. Its protein is CASSTDGQGNTEAFF.

The rearrangement links TRBV2 to TRBJ2-1; 12 bases map to TRBD2. Germline CDR1 is SNHLY and CDR2 is FYNNEI. Trimming cost V 4 bases and J 7 bases; bases outside gene matches: 8. CDR3 length equals 16 residues. The DNA for the CDR3 is TGTGCCAGCAGTGGAGACGAGACTAGCGGGAGTAATGAGCAGTTCTTC. This codes for CASSGDETSGSNEQFF.

This chain joins TRBV30 and TRBJ1-2; TRBD1 aligns across 7 bases. The CDR3 loop spans 15 amino acids. CDR1 and CDR2 from the germline V gene are GTSNPN and SVGIG (reference sequence). Trimming at V came to 2 bases and at J to 5 bases, leaving 11 bases not matched to a gene. CDR3 DNA: TGTGCCTGGAGTCCCAGGATACAGGGGCCATATGGCTACACCTTC. It yields the protein CAWSPRIQGPYGYTF.

This chain uses TRBV30 with TRBJ2-7; possibly TRBD2 for D (5 bases). Germline V lookup: CDR1 GTSNPN, CDR2 SVGIG (reference sequence). CDR3 length: 14 residues. Trimming left V 2 bases short and J 2 bases short, with 13 bases between. Here the CDR3 DNA reads TGTGCCTGGAGTCCGTCGGACTGGGCCTACGAGCAGTACTTC. This sequence encodes CAWSPSDWAYEQYF.

This sequence joins TRBV7-9 and TRBJ2-5; 7 bases are a match to TRBD2. Germline lookup yields CDR1 SEHNR and CDR2 FQNEAQ (reference sequence). CDR3 size: 15 residues. J was trimmed by 1 base and V by 5 bases; bases with no gene match: 7. The CDR3 spells CASSPPGGAQETQYF. The CDR3 nucleotides read TGTGCCAGCAGCCCCCCGGGAGGTGCCCAAGAGACCCAGTACTTC.

V usage is TRBV23-1 and J usage is TRBJ2-7; 8 positions agree with TRBD2. TRBV23-1 is an open reading frame whose function is uncertain. The CDR3 covers 19 residues. Trimming removed 0 bases from V and 5 bases from J; junction bases left unmatched: 18. This chain's CDR3 is CASSQSVTSGRGVIHEQYF. CDR3 nucleotides: TGCGCCAGCAGTCAATCTGTAACTAGCGGCAGAGGAGTGATACACGAGCAGTACTTC.

This chain uses TRBV5-1 with TRBJ1-2, with a tentative D call TRBD1 (6 bases). The germline gives CDR1 SGHRS, CDR2 YFSETQ. This CDR3 comprises 13 residues. V dropped 2 bases and J dropped 4 bases, with 9 bases sitting between them. The CDR3, as DNA: TGCGCCAGCAGCTTACAGGGTGGCTATGGCTACACCTTC. It specifies CASSLQGGYGYTF.

The CDR3 protein is CASYGANVLTF. In DNA form, the CDR3 reads TGTGCTAGCTATGGGGCCAACGTCCTGACTTTC. The chain is built from TRBV12-5 and TRBJ2-6, with no clear D. Trimming stripped 9 bases from V and 3 bases from J, with 3 bases between. CDR3 length equals 11 residues. Germline CDR1 and CDR2: LGHNT and FRNRAP.

This chain's CDR3 is CASSVVENTEAFF. The CDR3 DNA reads TGTGCCAGCAGTGTGGTAGAGAACACTGAAGCTTTCTTT. The V gene is TRBV2, the J gene TRBJ1-1; no clear D gene. Trimming took off 4 bases at V and 1 base at J, with 7 bases between the two ends. The CDR3 covers 13 residues. Germline loops: CDR1 SNHLY, CDR2 FYNNEI.

The J gene is TRBJ1-4, the V gene TRBV7-6; D call uncertain. Trimming stripped 5 bases from V and 4 bases from J, with 11 bases between. This CDR3 is 14 amino acids long. Germline assignment: CDR1 SGHVS and CDR2 FNYEAQ. CDR3 protein: CASSLQSYNEKLFF. The CDR3 DNA sequence: TGTGCCAGCAGCCTACAGAGTTATAATGAAAAACTGTTTTTT. The full variable domain, rest sourced from reference TRBV7-6 and TRBJ1-4, is GAGVSQSPRYKVTKRGQDVALRCDPISGHVSLYWYRQALGQGPEFLTYFNYEAQQDKSGLPNDRFSAERPEGSISTLTIQRTEQRDSAMYRCASSLQSYNEKLFFGSGTQLSVL.

The chain employs TRBV7-3 and TRBJ2-1; 8 bases map to TRBD2. This CDR3 has 16 amino acids. Germline CDR1 and CDR2: SGHTA and FQGTGA. V lost 5 bases, J lost 6 bases, and 12 bases stayed unmatched. CDR3 amino acids: CASSPGGYSGVNEQFF. The CDR3 bases are TGTGCCAGCAGCCCCGGGGGCTATAGCGGGGTCAATGAGCAGTTCTTC.

This sequence joins TRBV9 and TRBJ2-7, with 7 bases identical to TRBD2. From germline, CDR1 is SGDLS and CDR2 YYNGEE. V gave up 4 bases and J gave up 4 bases; unmatched junction bases: 8. The CDR3 sequence is 14 residues long. Here the CDR3 reads CASSLTRTSYEQYF. In DNA, the CDR3 is TGTGCCAGCAGCTTAACCCGGACTAGTTACGAGCAGTACTTC.

The chain joins TRBV5-1 to TRBJ2-5, with 10 bases lining up with TRBD2. V shed 4 bases, J shed 5 bases, and the junction held 8 bases outside the gene matches. The germline V gene encodes CDR1 SGHRS and CDR2 YFSETQ. This CDR3 has 15 amino acids. CDR3 sequence: CASSGTLAGSETQYF. The CDR3 DNA reads as TGCGCCAGCAGCGGGACACTAGCGGGATCTGAGACCCAGTACTTC.